This TCR beta chain stems from a study of cytomegalovirus exposure and HLA in healthy donors. Trimming cost V 5 bases and J 9 bases; bases outside gene matches: 8. This CDR3 is 14 amino acids long. In germline, CDR1 is SNHLY, CDR2 FYNNEI. Method: immunoSEQ multiplex PCR; TCRdb's copy keeps in-frame clones and lacks some. The sample records more than 85,000 clones, roughly 90% being singletons. The receptor's source is a woman between 18 and 29 years old in good health and CMV-seronegative. Sequencing was carried out using PBMCs. The J gene is TRBJ2-1, the V gene TRBV2, with 9 bases fitting TRBD2. CDR3 DNA sequence: TGTGCCAGCAGTCTGTTAGCGGGAGCTGCTGAGCAGTTCTTC. It yields the protein CASSLLAGAAEQFF.